This T cell receptor beta chain was captured in a study of technical replicates of blood from a few donors. TCRdb's table, derived via immunoSEQ multiplex PCR, lists solely in-frame clones and lacks some. Here the sample spans about 58,000 clones, 85% to 95% being singletons. The sequence came from a human donor in good health. Some clones in this sample may be carry-over from other donors' samples. The specimen sequenced was PBMCs.

The CDR3 region has the DNA TGTGCCAGCAGTGCTACGGGAGAACAGACAGATACGCAGTATTTT. Residues: CASSATGEQTDTQYF. The chain carries TRBV2 and TRBJ2-3; tentative D call: TRBD2 (6 bases). The CDR3 has 15 amino acids. The germline V gene has CDR1 SNHLY and CDR2 FYNNEI. Trimming took off 4 bases at V and 3 bases at J, with 14 bases between the two ends.